The clone carrying this T cell receptor beta chain was counted a single time. This CDR3 is built from 16 residues. V dropped 3 bases and J dropped 4; count of bases not matched to a gene: 8. Germline CDR1 is LGHNA and CDR2 is YNFKEQ. The source of the sample is a study of shared T cell receptors in the human thymus. TCRdb's copy holds only in-frame clones and misses some; the assay was immunoSEQ multiplex PCR. The sample lists about 610,000 clones; around nine tenths were seen once. These data were likewise used in another study, on human thymus T cells. That study reports: Healthy Finnish infants undergoing corrective surgery for congenital heart defects provided the donor material. Resections that were taken during corrective heart surgery supplied the thymus tissue. Blood and thymic repertoires both appeared biased in V and J gene usage. Among unrelated individuals, related research reported thymic repertoires that overlapped highly.

J is TRBJ2-7 and V is TRBV4-2, with 11 bases lining up with TRBD1. This TCR was recovered from a boy less than two years old with a congenital heart defect. The sample comprised thymocytes. The CDR3 bases are TGTGCCAGCAGCCATGATGGACAGGGGGCGTCTTACGAGCAGTACTTC. Its protein is CASSHDGQGASYEQYF.